The T cell receptor (beta chain) under discussion was sequenced for a study of radiation and T cells in renal cell carcinoma. General study findings and limits: From baseline, blood top tumor clonotypes peaked at 2 weeks post-radiation. Pretreatment tumor biopsies were lacking, so baseline clonotypes are unknown.

With respect to this clone: Its antigen is as yet unknown.

CDR1 and CDR2 (germline): SGHDT, YYEEEE. V lost 4 bases and J 3 bases, leaving 15 bases between the germline ends. The CDR3 covers 15 residues. Time point here: blood 4 weeks post-SBRT, at nephrectomy. The treatment is: 15 Gy SBRT to primary tumor, nephrectomy 4 weeks later. Nephrectomy followed 15 Gy stereotactic body radiation by 4 weeks. Radiation-treated patients gave blood at baseline, week 2 and week 4. The protocol was immunoSEQ multiplex PCR, while the TCRdb copy is restricted to in-frame clones and leaves out a portion. The sample records about 77,000 clones, approximately 87% being singletons.

The material sequenced was blood, taken from a patient whose treatment included radiotherapy and nephrectomy. The clonotype comes from an older woman with renal cell carcinoma. The rearrangement links TRBV5-6 to TRBJ2-3; tentative D call: TRBD2 (6 bases). CDR3 protein: CASSAGTSTTDTQYF. The CDR3 DNA is TGTGCCAGCAGCGCGGGGACTTCAACGACAGATACGCAGTATTTT. The complete variable domain, with remaining parts taken from reference TRBV5-6 and TRBJ2-3, reads DAGVTQSPTHLIKTRGQQVTLRCSPKSGHDTVSWYQQALGQGPQFIFQYYEEEERQRGNFPDRFSGHQFPNYSSELNVNALLLGDSALYLCASSAGTSTTDTQYFGPGTRLTVL.